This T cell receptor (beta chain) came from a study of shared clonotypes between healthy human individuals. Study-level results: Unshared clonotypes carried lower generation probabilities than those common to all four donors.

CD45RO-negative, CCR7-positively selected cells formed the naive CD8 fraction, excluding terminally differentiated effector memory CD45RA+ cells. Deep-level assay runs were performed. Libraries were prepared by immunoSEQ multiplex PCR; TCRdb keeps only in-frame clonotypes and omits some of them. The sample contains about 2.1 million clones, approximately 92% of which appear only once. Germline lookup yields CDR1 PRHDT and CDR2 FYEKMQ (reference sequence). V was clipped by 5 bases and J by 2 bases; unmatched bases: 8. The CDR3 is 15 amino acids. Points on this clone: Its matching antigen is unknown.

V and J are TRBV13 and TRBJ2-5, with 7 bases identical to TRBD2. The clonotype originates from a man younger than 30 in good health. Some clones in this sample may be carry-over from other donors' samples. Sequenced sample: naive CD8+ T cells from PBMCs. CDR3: CASSRGRGVQETQYF. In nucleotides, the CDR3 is TGTGCCAGCAGCCGGGGACGGGGGGTTCAAGAGACCCAGTACTTC.